The TCR beta chain described here comes from a study of cytomegalovirus exposure and HLA in healthy donors. Broader study findings: In all likelihood, a cluster of highly shared sequence variants was a sequencing artifact. Cytomegalovirus association was listed for about 170 TCR beta chains. Cytomegalovirus status was reportedly diagnosed by the classifier with high sensitivity and specificity.

The V end was cut by 3 bases, the J end by 3 bases, with 12 bases between. The CDR3 is made up of 14 amino acids. The germline gives CDR1 MDHEN, CDR2 SYDVKM. PCR amplification relied on 60 Vbeta primers (plus 13 Jbeta primers). Libraries were prepared by immunoSEQ multiplex PCR; TCRdb keeps only in-frame clonotypes and omits some of them. The data hold around 170,000 clones, with 75% to 90% observed a single time. A remark on this clone: Its antigen is undetermined.

The rearrangement uses TRBV28 and TRBJ2-7, with D perhaps matching TRBD2 (6 bases). Input material: PBMCs. The receptor's source is a woman in her late teens or twenties in good health and CMV-seronegative. The CDR3 spells CASSFGGIGYEQYF. The DNA of the CDR3 is TGTGCCAGCAGTTTCGGCGGGATCGGCTACGAGCAGTACTTC.